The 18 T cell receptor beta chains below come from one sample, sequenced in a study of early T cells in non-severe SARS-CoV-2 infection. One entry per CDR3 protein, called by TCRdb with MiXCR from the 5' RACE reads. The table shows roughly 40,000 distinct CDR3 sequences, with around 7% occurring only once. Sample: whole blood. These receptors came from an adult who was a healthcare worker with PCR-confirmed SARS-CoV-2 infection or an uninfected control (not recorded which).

This CDR3 reads CAIIRDTQYF. The CDR3 DNA follows: TGTGCCATTATAAGGGATACGCAGTATTTT. The chain carries TRBV10-3 and TRBJ2-3; no clear D gene. This CDR3 spans 10 amino acids. V lost 9 bases, J lost 6 bases, and 7 bases lay in between. The germline CDR1 and CDR2 sequences are ENHRY and SYGVKD.

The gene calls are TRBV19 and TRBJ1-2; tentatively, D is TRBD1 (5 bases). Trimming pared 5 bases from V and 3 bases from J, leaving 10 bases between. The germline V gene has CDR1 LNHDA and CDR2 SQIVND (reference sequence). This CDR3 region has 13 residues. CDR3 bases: TGTGCCAGTAGTCCCAGGGCTGACTATGGCTACACCTTC. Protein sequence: CASSPRADYGYTF.

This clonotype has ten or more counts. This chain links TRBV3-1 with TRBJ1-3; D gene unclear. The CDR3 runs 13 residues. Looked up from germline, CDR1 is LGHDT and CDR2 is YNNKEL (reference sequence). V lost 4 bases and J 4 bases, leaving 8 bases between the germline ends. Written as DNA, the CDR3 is TGTGCCAGCAGCCCGGCGCGGGGAAACACCATATATTTT. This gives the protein CASSPARGNTIYF. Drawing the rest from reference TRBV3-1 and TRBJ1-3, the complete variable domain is DTAVSQTPKYLVTQMGNDKSIKCEQNLGHDTMYWYKQDSKKFLKIMFSYNNKELIINETVPNRFSPKSPDKAHLNLHINSLELGDSAVYFCASSPARGNTIYFGEGSWLTVV.

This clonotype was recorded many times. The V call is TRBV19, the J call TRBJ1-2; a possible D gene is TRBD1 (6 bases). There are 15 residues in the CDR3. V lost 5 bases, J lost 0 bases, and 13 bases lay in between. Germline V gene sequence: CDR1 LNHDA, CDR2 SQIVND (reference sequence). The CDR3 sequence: CASSQDRTPNYGYTF. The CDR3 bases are TGTGCCAGTAGTCAAGACAGGACCCCTAACTATGGCTACACCTTC. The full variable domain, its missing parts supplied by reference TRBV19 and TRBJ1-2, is DGGITQSPKYLFRKEGQNVTLSCEQNLNHDAMYWYRQDPGQGLRLIYYSQIVNDFQKGDIAEGYSVSREKKESFPLTVTSAQKNPTAFYLCASSQDRTPNYGYTFGSGTRLTVV.

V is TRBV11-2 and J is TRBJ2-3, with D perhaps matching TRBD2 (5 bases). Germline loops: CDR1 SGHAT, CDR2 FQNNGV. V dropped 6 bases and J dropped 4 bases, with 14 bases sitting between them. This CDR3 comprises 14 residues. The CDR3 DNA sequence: TGTGCCAGCAGTCCCGACGCGAGGGCAGATACGCAGTATTTT. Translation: CASSPDARADTQYF. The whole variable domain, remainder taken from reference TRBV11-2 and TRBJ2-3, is EAGVAQSPRYKIIEKRQSVAFWCNPISGHATLYWYQQILGQGPKLLIQFQNNGVVDDSQLPKDRFSAERLKGVDSTLKIQPAKLEDSAVYLCASSPDARADTQYFGPGTRLTVL.

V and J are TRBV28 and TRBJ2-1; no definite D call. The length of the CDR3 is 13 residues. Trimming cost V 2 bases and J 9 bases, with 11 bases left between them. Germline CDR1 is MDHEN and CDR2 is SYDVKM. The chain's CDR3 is CASSLEVRGEQFF. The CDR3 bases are TGTGCCAGCAGTTTAGAAGTCCGCGGTGAGCAGTTCTTC.

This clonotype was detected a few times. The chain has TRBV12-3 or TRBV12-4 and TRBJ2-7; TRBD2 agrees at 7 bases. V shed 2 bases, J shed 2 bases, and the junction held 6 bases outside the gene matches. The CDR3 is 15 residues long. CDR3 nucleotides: TGTGCCAGCAGTTTACAGCGGGGTGCGGCCTACGAGCAGTACTTC. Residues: CASSLQRGAAYEQYF.

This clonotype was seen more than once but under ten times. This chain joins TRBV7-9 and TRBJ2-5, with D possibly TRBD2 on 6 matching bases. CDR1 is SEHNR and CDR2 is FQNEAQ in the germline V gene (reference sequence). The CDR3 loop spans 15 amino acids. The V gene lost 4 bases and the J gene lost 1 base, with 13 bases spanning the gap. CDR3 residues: CASSSTSGSQETQYF. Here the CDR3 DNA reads TGTGCCAGCAGCTCGACCAGCGGGTCCCAAGAGACCCAGTACTTC.

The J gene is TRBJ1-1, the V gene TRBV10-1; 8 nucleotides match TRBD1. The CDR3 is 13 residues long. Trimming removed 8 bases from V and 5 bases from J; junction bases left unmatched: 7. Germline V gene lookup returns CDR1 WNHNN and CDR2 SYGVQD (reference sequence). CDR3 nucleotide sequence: TGCGCCAGCGCCCGGACAGGGCAGACTGAAGCTTTCTTT. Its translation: CASARTGQTEAFF.

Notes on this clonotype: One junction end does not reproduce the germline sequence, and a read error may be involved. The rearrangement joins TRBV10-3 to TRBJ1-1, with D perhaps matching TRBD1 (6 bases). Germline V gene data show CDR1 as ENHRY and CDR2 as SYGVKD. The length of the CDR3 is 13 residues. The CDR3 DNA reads TGTGACATCAGTGAGAAAGGGGGCACTGAAGCTTTCTTT. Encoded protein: CDISEKGGTEAFF.

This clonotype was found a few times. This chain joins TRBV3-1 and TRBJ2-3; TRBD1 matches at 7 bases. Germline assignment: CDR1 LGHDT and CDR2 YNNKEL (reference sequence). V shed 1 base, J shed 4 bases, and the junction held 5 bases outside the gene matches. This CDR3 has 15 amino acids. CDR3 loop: CASSQGGGRSDTQYF. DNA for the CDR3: TGTGCCAGCAGCCAAGGAGGGGGCAGATCAGATACGCAGTATTTT.

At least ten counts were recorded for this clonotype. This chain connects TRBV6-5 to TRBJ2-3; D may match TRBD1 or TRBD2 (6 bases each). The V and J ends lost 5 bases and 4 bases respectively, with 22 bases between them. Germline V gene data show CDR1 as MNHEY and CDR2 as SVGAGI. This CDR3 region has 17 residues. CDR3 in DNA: TGTGCCAGCAGTCCTCATTCCCGCGGGGCAGGGGCAGATACGCAGTATTTT. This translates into CASSPHSRGAGADTQYF.

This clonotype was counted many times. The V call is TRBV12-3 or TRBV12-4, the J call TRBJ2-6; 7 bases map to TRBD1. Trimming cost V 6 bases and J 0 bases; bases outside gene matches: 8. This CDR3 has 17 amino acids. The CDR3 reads CASSRDSLSSGANVLTF. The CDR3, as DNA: TGTGCCAGCAGCCGGGACAGTCTTAGCTCTGGGGCCAACGTCCTGACTTTC.

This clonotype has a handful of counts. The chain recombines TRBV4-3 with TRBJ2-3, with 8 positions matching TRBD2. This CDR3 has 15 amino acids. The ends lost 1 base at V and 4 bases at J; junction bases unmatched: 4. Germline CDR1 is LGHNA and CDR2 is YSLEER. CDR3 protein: CASSQAGGASDTQYF. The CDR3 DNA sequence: TGCGCCAGCAGCCAAGCGGGGGGGGCGTCAGATACGCAGTATTTT.

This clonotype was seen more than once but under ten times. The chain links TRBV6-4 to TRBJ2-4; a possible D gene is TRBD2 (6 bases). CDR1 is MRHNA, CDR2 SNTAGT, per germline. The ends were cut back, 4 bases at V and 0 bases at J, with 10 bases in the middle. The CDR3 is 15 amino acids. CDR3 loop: CASSGRGLAKNIQYF. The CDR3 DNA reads TGTGCCAGCAGTGGACGGGGACTAGCCAAAAACATTCAGTACTTC.

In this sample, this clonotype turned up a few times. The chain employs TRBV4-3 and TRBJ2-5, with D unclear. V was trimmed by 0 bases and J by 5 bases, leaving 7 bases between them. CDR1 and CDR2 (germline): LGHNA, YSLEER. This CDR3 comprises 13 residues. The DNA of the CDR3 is TGCGCCAGCAGCCAAGATTTCTGGGAGACCCAGTACTTC. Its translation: CASSQDFWETQYF.

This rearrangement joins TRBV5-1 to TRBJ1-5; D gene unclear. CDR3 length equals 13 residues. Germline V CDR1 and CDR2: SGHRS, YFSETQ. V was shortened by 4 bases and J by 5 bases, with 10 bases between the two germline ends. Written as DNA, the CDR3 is TGCGCCAGCAGCACCATTCCCGATCAGCCCCAGCATTTT. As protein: CASSTIPDQPQHF.

CDR3 sequence reads: CASRRSNYGYTF. The CDR3 nucleotides are TGTGCCAGCAGGCGGAGTAACTATGGCTACACCTTC. The rearrangement links TRBV2 to TRBJ1-2; D unclear. The ends were cut back, 6 bases at V and 1 base at J, with 6 bases in the middle. The germline gives CDR1 SNHLY, CDR2 FYNNEI. The CDR3 is 12 amino acids.